These T cell receptor beta chains were read from a single sample in a study of OX40 agonist ivuxolimab in advanced cancers. Here immunoSEQ multiplex PCR was the method, and the copy in TCRdb shows in-frame clones only, minus some. The sample carries about 73,000 clones, more than 80% recorded once. The input for sequencing was CD4+ or CD8+ T cells sorted from blood, taken in a trial of the OX40 agonist ivuxolimab. All receptors derive from an adult with an advanced solid tumor such as melanoma, head and neck, liver or kidney cancer. Each CDR3 is given with its conserved first and last residue. D genes are given only for firm matches. Clone size, where shown, is once, few, many, or a class for clones that have expanded.

.,TRBV6-1,.,TRBJ1-3,TGTGCCAGCAGCCTTGTAACGGGAAACACCATATATTTT,CASSLVTGNTIYF
.,TRBV6-5,TRBD2,TRBJ2-3,TGTGCCAGCAGTTCTCAGACTAGCGGGAGGCCAACGCAGTATTTT,CASSSQTSGRPTQYF
few,TRBV30,TRBD1,TRBJ1-1,TGTGCCTGGACAGGGGGGTGGAAGAACACTGAAGCTTTCTTT,CAWTGGWKNTEAFF
.,TRBV2,TRBD2,TRBJ2-1,TGTGCCAGCAGTGTTGTGACTAGCGGGATAAATGAGCAGTTCTTC,CASSVVTSGINEQFF
.,TRBV19,.,TRBJ2-3,TGTGCCAGTAGTCTTCGACAGCTCCGCACAGATACGCAGTATTTT,CASSLRQLRTDTQYF
.,TRBV27,TRBD1,TRBJ2-7,TGTGCCAGCAGTCCGACAGGGGGAATTTACGAGCAGTACTTC,CASSPTGGIYEQYF
once,TRBV4-1,.,TRBJ2-5,TGCGCCAGCAGCCAAGGCAGGCCCTTTTTGGGTGGGACCCAGTACTTC,CASSQGRPFLGGTQYF
.,TRBV7-8,TRBD1,TRBJ1-2,TGTGCCAGCAGCTTAGCCCAGGGGGCGGGGGGCTACACCTTC,CASSLAQGAGGYTF
.,TRBV28,TRBD1,TRBJ1-2,TGTGGCTCGGGGACAGACTACTATGGCTACACCTTC,CGSGTDYYGYTF
.,TRBV6-1,.,TRBJ2-7,TGTGCCAGCAGCCTCGCCTGGAACTACGAGCAGTACTTC,CASSLAWNYEQYF
.,TRBV30,.,TRBJ1-1,TGTGCCTGGAGTAAGGCAGGCCTGAACACTGAAGCTTTCTTT,CAWSKAGLNTEAFF
.,TRBV11-3,TRBD2,TRBJ2-3,TGTGCCAGCAGCTACCGACTAGCGGGAGTAACAGATACGCAGTATTTT,CASSYRLAGVTDTQYF
.,TRBV7-3,.,TRBJ1-2,TGTGCCAGCAGTCCCAATTATAGGTATCCTTATGGCTACACCTTC,CASSPNYRYPYGYTF
once,TRBV2,TRBD1,TRBJ2-1,TGTGCCAGCAGTGTCGGGACAGGGCCCTACAATGAGCAGTTCTTC,CASSVGTGPYNEQFF
.,TRBV10-2,.,TRBJ1-1,TGCGCCAGCAAAGGAGGTACACACACTGAAGCTTTCTTT,CASKGGTHTEAFF
.,TRBV5-1,.,TRBJ2-5,TGCGCCAGCAGCCTAGAGTTCCTCGAGACCCAGTACTTC,CASSLEFLETQYF
.,TRBV7-2,.,TRBJ2-7,TGTGCCAGCAGCCCGGGGGGGAGGGGGCGCGAGCAGTACTTC,CASSPGGRGREQYF
.,TRBV2,.,TRBJ2-7,TGTGCCAGCAGTGAAGTGGGCAGGGGCAGCGACGAGCAGTACTTC,CASSEVGRGSDEQYF
.,TRBV9,TRBD2,TRBJ2-1,TGTGCCAGCAGCGTAGGACTAGCGGGCTACAATGAGCAGTTCTTC,CASSVGLAGYNEQFF
once,TRBV29-1,.,TRBJ1-1,TGCAGCGTGTCCGAGTTAGGTTGGGCTGAAGCTTTCTTT,CSVSELGWAEAFF
.,TRBV2,.,TRBJ1-1,TGTGCCAGCAGTAAACAAGTGAACACTGAAGCTTTCTTT,CASSKQVNTEAFF
.,TRBV5-1,TRBD2,TRBJ2-7,TGCGCCAGCAGCTTGGGTAATAGGGCGGGAGTCCTCGAGCAGTACTTC,CASSLGNRAGVLEQYF
.,TRBV6-5,.,TRBJ1-1,TGTGCCAGCAGCGCCCAGGGGCGGATGAACACTGAAGCTTTCTTT,CASSAQGRMNTEAFF
.,TRBV14,.,TRBJ2-2,TGTGCCAGCAGCCAACGAGTTCCCAGAGGAACCGGGGAGCTGTTTTTT,CASSQRVPRGTGELFF
.,TRBV18,TRBD1,TRBJ2-7,TGTGCCAGCTCACCACCGACAGGGGGGGCCTACGAGCAGTACTTC,CASSPPTGGAYEQYF
.,TRBV6-1,.,TRBJ1-1,TGTGCCAGCAGTGAACCCCCCCGAGGCGCTTTCTTT,CASSEPPRGAFF
.,TRBV7-7,.,TRBJ2-5,TGTGCTAGCAGCAGGGGGGACAGTGGGGAGACCCAGTACTTC,CASSRGDSGETQYF